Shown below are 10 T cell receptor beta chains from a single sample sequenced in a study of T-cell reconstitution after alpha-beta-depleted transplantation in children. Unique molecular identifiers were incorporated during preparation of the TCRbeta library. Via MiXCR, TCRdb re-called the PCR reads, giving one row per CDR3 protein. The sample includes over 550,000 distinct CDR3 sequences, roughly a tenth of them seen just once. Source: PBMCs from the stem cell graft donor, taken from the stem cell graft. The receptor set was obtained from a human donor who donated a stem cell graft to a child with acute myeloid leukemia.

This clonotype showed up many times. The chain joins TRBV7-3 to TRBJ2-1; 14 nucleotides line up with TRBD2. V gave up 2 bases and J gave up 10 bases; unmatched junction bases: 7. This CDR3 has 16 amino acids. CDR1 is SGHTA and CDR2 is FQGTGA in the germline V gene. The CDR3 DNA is TGTGCCAGCAGCTTATTGGGACTAGCGGGGGCCAGCGAGCAGTTCTTC. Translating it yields CASSLLGLAGASEQFF.

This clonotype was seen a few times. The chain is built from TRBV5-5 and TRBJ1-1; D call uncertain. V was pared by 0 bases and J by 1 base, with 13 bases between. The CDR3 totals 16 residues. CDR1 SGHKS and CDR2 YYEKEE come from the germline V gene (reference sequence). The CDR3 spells CASSLAAMVGNTEAFF. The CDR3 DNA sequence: TGTGCCAGCAGCTTGGCGGCTATGGTCGGGAACACTGAAGCTTTCTTT.

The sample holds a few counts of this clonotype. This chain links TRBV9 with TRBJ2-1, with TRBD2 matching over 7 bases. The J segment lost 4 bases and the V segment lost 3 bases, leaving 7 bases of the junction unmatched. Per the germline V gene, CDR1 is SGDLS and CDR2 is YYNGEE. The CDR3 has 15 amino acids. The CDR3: CASSGWLADYNEQFF. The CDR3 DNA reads TGTGCCAGCAGCGGATGGCTAGCGGATTACAATGAGCAGTTCTTC.

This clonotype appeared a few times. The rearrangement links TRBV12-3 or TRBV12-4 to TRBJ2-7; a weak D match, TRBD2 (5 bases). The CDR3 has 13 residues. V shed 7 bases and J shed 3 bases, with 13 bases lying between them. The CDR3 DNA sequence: TGTGCCAGCAAGCGGCCCCGCTACTACGAGCAGTACTTC. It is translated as CASKRPRYYEQYF.

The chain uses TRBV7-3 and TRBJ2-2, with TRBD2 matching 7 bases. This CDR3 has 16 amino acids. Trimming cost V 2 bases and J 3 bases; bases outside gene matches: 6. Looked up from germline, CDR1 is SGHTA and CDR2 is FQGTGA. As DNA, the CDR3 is TGTGCCAGCAGCTTACAAGGCGGGAGAGACACCGGGGAGCTGTTTTTT. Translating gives CASSLQGGRDTGELFF.

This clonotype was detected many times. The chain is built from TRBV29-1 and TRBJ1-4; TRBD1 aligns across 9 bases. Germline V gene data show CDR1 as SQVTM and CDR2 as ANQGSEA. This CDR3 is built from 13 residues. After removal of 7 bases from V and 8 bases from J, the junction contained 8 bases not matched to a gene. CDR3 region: CSADRGGGEKLFF. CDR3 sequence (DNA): TGCAGCGCGGACAGGGGAGGAGGAGAAAAACTGTTTTTT.

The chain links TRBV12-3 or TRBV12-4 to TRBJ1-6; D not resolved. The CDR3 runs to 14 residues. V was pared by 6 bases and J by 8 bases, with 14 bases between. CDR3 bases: TGTGCCAGCAGCCTGTCCGGGGAACATTCACCCCTCCACTTT. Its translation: CASSLSGEHSPLHF.

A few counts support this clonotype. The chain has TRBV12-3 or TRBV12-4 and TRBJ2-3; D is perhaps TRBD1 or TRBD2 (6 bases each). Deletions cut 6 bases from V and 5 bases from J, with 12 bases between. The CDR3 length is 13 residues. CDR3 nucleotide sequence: TGTGCCAGCAGAAGACTAGGGGGAGATACGCAGTATTTT. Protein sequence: CASRRLGGDTQYF.

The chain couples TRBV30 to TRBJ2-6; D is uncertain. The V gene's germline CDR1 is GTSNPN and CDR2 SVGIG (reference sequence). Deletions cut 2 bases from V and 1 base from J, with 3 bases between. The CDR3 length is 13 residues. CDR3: CAWSPSGANVLTF. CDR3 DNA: TGTGCCTGGAGTCCTTCTGGGGCCAACGTCCTGACTTTC. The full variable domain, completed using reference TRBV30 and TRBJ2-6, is SQTIHQWPATLVQPVGSPLSLECTVEGTSNPNLYWYRQAAGRGLQLLFYSVGIGQISSEVPQNLSASRPQDRQFILSSKKLLLSDSGFYLCAWSPSGANVLTFGAGSRLTVL.

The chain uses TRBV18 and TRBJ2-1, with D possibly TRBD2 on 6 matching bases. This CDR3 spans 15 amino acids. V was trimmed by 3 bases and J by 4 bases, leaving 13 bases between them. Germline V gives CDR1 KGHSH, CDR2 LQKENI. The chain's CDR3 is CASSPLRDSYNEQFF. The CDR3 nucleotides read TGTGCCAGCTCACCTCTCCGGGACTCGTACAATGAGCAGTTCTTC. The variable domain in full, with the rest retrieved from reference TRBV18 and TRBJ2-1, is NAGVMQNPRHLVRRRGQEARLRCSPMKGHSHVYWYRQLPEEGLKFMVYLQKENIIDESGMPKERFSAEFPKEGPSILRIQQVVRGDSAAYFCASSPLRDSYNEQFFGPGTRLTVL.